This T cell receptor (beta chain) stems from a study of T-cell memory formation after mild COVID-19. This clonotype was recorded many times. A single record per CDR3 protein comes from TCRdb applying MiXCR to the 5' RACE reads. Found here are 100,000 or so distinct CDR3 sequences, around 10% of them singletons; the top ten hold roughly two fifths. CDR1 is LGHNA and CDR2 is YNFKEQ in the germline V gene. The CDR3 has 17 amino acids. J gave up 1 base and V 2 bases, and 5 bases lay outside the gene matches. The sample consisted of PBMCs or a T cell subset sorted from them (not recorded which). This TCR derives from a man younger than 35 who had mild COVID-19 (a few samples of this study predate the infection). Cell type and time point are not known. The rearrangement links TRBV4-2 to TRBJ2-4; 10 nucleotides agree with TRBD2. For the CDR3, the DNA is TGTGCCAGCAGCCAAACCGGGACTAGCGCTGCCAAAAACATTCAGTACTTC. Amino acid sequence: CASSQTGTSAAKNIQYF.